The 17 T cell receptor beta chains below all came from one sample that was sequenced in a study of shared clonotypes between healthy human individuals. Clones were read by immunoSEQ multiplex PCR, and TCRdb kept only the in-frame ones, dropping some. The sample has hundreds of thousands of clones; 90% to 97% are singletons. The specimen sequenced was naive CD4+ T cells sorted from blood. Subset reported: CD45RA+ positively selected. These receptors were obtained from a woman in her 30s in good health.

This chain joins TRBV6-1 and TRBJ1-5; tentatively, D is TRBD1 (5 bases). CDR1 and CDR2 from the germline V gene are MNHNS and SASEGT. The V and J ends lost 2 bases and 1 base respectively, with 12 bases between them. CDR3 length equals 16 residues. CDR3 sequence (DNA): TGTGCCAGCAGTGAATTATCAGGGATCAGCAATCAGCCCCAGCATTTT. It yields the protein CASSELSGISNQPQHF.

The chain links TRBV28 to TRBJ2-1, with D possibly TRBD1 on 7 matching bases. This CDR3 is 15 amino acids long. V lost 6 bases, J lost 10 bases, and 22 bases lay in between. Germline CDR1 and CDR2: MDHEN and SYDVKM. The CDR3 is CASRLGGQPLSEQFF. For the CDR3, the DNA is TGTGCCAGCAGGCTGGGGGGACAGCCCTTATCCGAGCAGTTCTTC.

The chain uses TRBV4-2 and TRBJ2-6; D is possibly TRBD2 (6 bases). The germline gives CDR1 LGHNA, CDR2 YNFKEQ. V was pared by 1 base and J by 0 bases, with 7 bases between. The CDR3 loop spans 16 amino acids. The CDR3 loop reads CASSQGRDSGANVLTF. CDR3 DNA sequence: TGTGCCAGCAGCCAAGGGCGGGACTCTGGGGCCAACGTCCTGACTTTC.

The gene calls are TRBV5-4 and TRBJ1-2, with D hard to call. V lost 4 bases to trimming and J lost 5 bases, with 18 bases between them. CDR1 is SGHNT, CDR2 YYREEE, per germline (reference sequence). The CDR3 has 15 residues. Here the CDR3 DNA reads TGTGCCAGCAGCCCCCCGGCTAAAGGAGATTATGGCTACACCTTC. This translates into CASSPPAKGDYGYTF. The variable domain in full, with the rest retrieved from reference TRBV5-4 and TRBJ1-2, is ETGVTQSPTHLIKTRGQQVTLRCSSQSGHNTVSWYQQALGQGPQFIFQYYREEENGRGNFPPRFSGLQFPNYSSELNVNALELDDSALYLCASSPPAKGDYGYTFGSGTRLTVV.

V is TRBV28 and J is TRBJ2-7; 8 bases are shared with TRBD1. Germline assignment: CDR1 MDHEN and CDR2 SYDVKM. This CDR3 spans 16 amino acids. The V and J ends lost 5 bases and 0 bases, in that order; junction bases with no gene match: 9. CDR3 coding DNA: TGTGCCAGCAGTCCACCCCCGGGACAGGACTCCTACGAGCAGTACTTC. Protein sequence: CASSPPPGQDSYEQYF. The full variable domain, rest sourced from reference TRBV28 and TRBJ2-7, is DVKVTQSSRYLVKRTGEKVFLECVQDMDHENMFWYRQDPGLGLRLIYFSYDVKMKEKGDIPEGYSVSREKKERFSLILESASTNQTSMYLCASSPPPGQDSYEQYFGPGTRLTVT.

This chain connects TRBV11-3 to TRBJ2-7; 7 bases map to TRBD1. The germline CDR1 and CDR2 sequences are SGHNT and YENEEA. The CDR3 sequence is 14 residues long. The trim removed 4 bases at V and 2 bases at J, leaving 5 bases unmatched. CDR3 sequence (DNA): TGTGCCAGCAGCTCGAGGGACAGTACCTACGAGCAGTACTTC. Its translation: CASSSRDSTYEQYF.

The chain links TRBV10-2 to TRBJ1-5, with no clear D. The V end lost 0 bases, the J end lost 5 bases, and 2 bases lay between the germline ends. The CDR3 covers 12 residues. CDR1 is WSHSY, CDR2 SAAADI, per germline. Written as DNA, the CDR3 is TGCGCCAGCAGTGAGTCCTATCAGCCCCAGCATTTT. It yields the protein CASSESYQPQHF.

The chain links TRBV28 to TRBJ1-3, with D possibly matching TRBD1 (6 bases). CDR1 and CDR2 (germline): MDHEN, SYDVKM. The CDR3 spans 14 residues. Deletions cut 3 bases from V and 4 bases from J, with 10 bases between. This CDR3 is CASSFRGAGNTIYF. The CDR3 nucleotides are TGTGCCAGCAGTTTCAGGGGAGCGGGAAACACCATATATTTT.

In the case of this clone: Other DNA sequences in the sample encode the same CDR3. The chain joins TRBV29-1 to TRBJ2-3, with D maybe TRBD1 (6 bases). CDR1 and CDR2 from the germline V gene are SQVTM and ANQGSEA. With 4 bases removed from V and 0 bases from J, the gap between germline ends came to 14 bases. The CDR3 consists of 15 residues. Here the CDR3 DNA reads TGCAGCGTTGCCCTGACAGGAACTAGCACAGATACGCAGTATTTT. It encodes CSVALTGTSTDTQYF.

This rearrangement joins TRBV7-2 to TRBJ1-1; D gene uncertain. The germline gives CDR1 SGHTA, CDR2 FQGNSA. V was cut by 5 bases and J by 0 bases, with 19 bases left in between. The CDR3 spans 17 residues. CDR3 sequence: CASSPTDFIPLNTEAFF. In nucleotides, the CDR3 is TGTGCCAGCAGCCCAACAGATTTCATCCCCTTGAACACTGAAGCTTTCTTT.

The chain carries TRBV5-1 and TRBJ2-1, with 8 bases identical to TRBD2. Germline CDR1 reads SGHRS; CDR2 reads YFSETQ. The V segment lost 4 bases and the J segment 2 bases; nucleotides outside the gene matches: 8. The CDR3 is made up of 16 amino acids. The CDR3, as DNA: TGCGCCAGCAGCACCGGACTAGCCCCTACCTACAATGAGCAGTTCTTC. Protein: CASSTGLAPTYNEQFF.

The chain combines TRBV28 with TRBJ2-7; possible D gene TRBD2, 7 bases. The CDR3 spans 14 residues. Germline V lookup: CDR1 MDHEN, CDR2 SYDVKM. Trimming took 3 bases from V and 4 from J, leaving 13 bases between them. CDR3 sequence (DNA): TGTGCCAGCAGTTTGGGGGGGCGGGTATACGAGCAGTACTTC. Translating gives CASSLGGRVYEQYF.

V usage is TRBV7-2 and J usage is TRBJ2-5; D could derive from TRBD1 or TRBD2 (5 bases each). The CDR3 runs to 14 residues. Trimming stripped 2 bases from V and 7 bases from J, with 14 bases between. CDR1 and CDR2 (germline): SGHTA, FQGNSA. DNA for the CDR3: TGTGCCAGCAGCTTAATCGGGGCCCTGGTGACCCAGTACTTC. Protein product: CASSLIGALVTQYF.

This chain uses TRBV28 with TRBJ2-3, with D unclear. CDR1 is MDHEN and CDR2 is SYDVKM in the germline V gene. The CDR3 is 15 residues long. Trimming removed 6 bases from V and 0 bases from J, with 13 bases in between. CDR3 nucleotides: TGTGCCAGCAGCCCCGTGAAGTCTAGCACAGATACGCAGTATTTT. Protein: CASSPVKSSTDTQYF.

The V and J genes are TRBV6-5 and TRBJ2-7, with D possibly called TRBD1 or TRBD2 (6 bases each). Per the germline V gene, CDR1 is MNHEY and CDR2 is SVGAGI. The V gene lost 6 bases and the J gene lost 7 bases, with 22 bases spanning the gap. This CDR3 contains 15 residues. CDR3: CASSRGLPHSSEQYF. CDR3 sequence (DNA): TGTGCCAGCAGCAGGGGACTGCCCCATTCCTCGGAGCAGTACTTC.

The chain couples TRBV23-1 to TRBJ1-4, with D uncertain. TRBV23-1 is an ORF; its function is uncertain. The CDR3 is 14 amino acids. V shed 4 bases and J shed 8 bases, with 14 bases lying between them. As DNA, the CDR3 is TGCGCCAGCAGTCGGCGAAGGGTCGACGAAAAACTGTTTTTT. Protein: CASSRRRVDEKLFF.

The chain couples TRBV5-1 to TRBJ2-7; D perhaps matches TRBD2 (5 bases). Looked up from germline, CDR1 is SGHRS and CDR2 is YFSETQ. V was trimmed by 1 base and J by 2 bases, leaving 19 bases between them. The CDR3 contains 17 residues. The CDR3 nucleotides are TGCGCCAGCAGCTTGTCCCCTCTCCGGGGTGGTACCTACGAGCAGTACTTC. Its protein product is CASSLSPLRGGTYEQYF.